This T cell receptor (beta chain) was obtained from a study of blood T cell repertoires in COVID-19. Trimming removed 1 base from V and 8 bases from J, with 17 bases in between. The CDR3 runs 15 residues. The germline V gene encodes CDR1 SEHNR and CDR2 FQNEAQ (reference sequence). Using immunoSEQ multiplex PCR, the repertoire was profiled, and TCRdb retains in-frame clones only, with some absent. The data show 45,000 or so clones, approximately 87% seen once. The receptor was derived from a woman at least 80 years old with COVID-19, enrolled during active disease. Sequencing used peripheral blood. V and J are TRBV7-9 and TRBJ1-2; TRBD1 is a possible D gene (5 bases). The CDR3 DNA reads as TGTGCCAGCAGCTTAGACCTTCCAGGGCTGAGCGGCTACACCTTC. It encodes CASSLDLPGLSGYTF.